The 5 T cell receptor beta chains presented below share a single source sample, sequenced in a study of healthy donors' naive CD4 and CD8 T cells. Starting from roughly 0.55 ug of total RNA, TCR libraries were made with linear amplification. TCRdb re-called the reads with MiXCR, one entry per CDR3 protein. This table has about 180,000 distinct CDR3 sequences, around 74% appearing once. The specimen sequenced was naive CD4+ and CD8+ T cells sorted from blood, pooled from several donors. These receptors came from a pool of human donors in good health; the sample pools cells from several healthy donors.

The chain employs TRBV5-5 and TRBJ1-2; no clear D gene. The CDR3 extends over 14 amino acids. V was clipped by 0 bases and J by 5 bases, with 11 bases between them. Germline CDR1 SGHKS, CDR2 YYEKEE (reference sequence). DNA for the CDR3: TGTGCCAGCAGCTTGGGCGGGGTGAGGTATGGCTACACCTTC. It encodes CASSLGGVRYGYTF. Supplemented by reference TRBV5-5 and TRBJ1-2, the full variable domain reads DAGVTQSPTHLIKTRGQQVTLRCSPISGHKSVSWYQQVLGQGPQFIFQYYEKEERGRGNFPDRFSARQFPNYSSELNVNALLLGDSALYLCASSLGGVRYGYTFGSGTRLTVV.

Comment on this clonotype: One junction end disagrees with the germline gene, perhaps due to a read error. This sequence joins TRBV5-6 and TRBJ1-2, with 7 nucleotides matching TRBD1. CDR3 size: 12 residues. Germline CDR1 SGHDT, CDR2 YYEEEE. The CDR3 region has the DNA TGCGCCAGCAGCTTTGACAGGGCGGACTACACCTTC. This encodes CASSFDRADYTF. The variable domain in full, with the rest retrieved from reference TRBV5-6 and TRBJ1-2, is DAGVTQSPTHLIKTRGQQVTLRCSPKSGHDTVSWYQQALGQGPQFIFQYYEEEERQRGNFPDRFSGHQFPNYSSELNVNALLLGDSALYLCASSFDRADYTFGSGTRLTVV.

The chain recombines TRBV5-6 with TRBJ2-1, with 8 bases that match TRBD1. The germline V gene encodes CDR1 SGHDT and CDR2 YYEEEE. The CDR3 is 13 residues long. V lost 2 bases and J lost 7; bases outside the gene matches: 2. This CDR3 reads CASSFTGGNEQFF. The CDR3 bases are TGTGCCAGCAGCTTTACAGGGGGAAATGAGCAGTTCTTC.

CDR3 in amino acids: CAISESRLAAQETQYF. CDR3 DNA: TGTGCCATCAGTGAGTCGAGACTAGCGGCCCAAGAGACCCAGTACTTC. V usage is TRBV10-3 and J usage is TRBJ2-5, with 9 bases that match TRBD2. The germline V gene encodes CDR1 ENHRY and CDR2 SYGVKD. The CDR3 consists of 16 residues. The V and J ends lost 0 bases and 1 base, in that order; junction bases with no gene match: 3.

The chain links TRBV19 to TRBJ2-5; 8 bases align to TRBD1. V was clipped by 5 bases and J by 2 bases; unmatched bases: 7. The CDR3 consists of 15 residues. Germline values: CDR1 LNHDA, CDR2 SQIVND (reference sequence). CDR3 region: CASSSSGQGQETQYF. For the CDR3, the DNA is TGTGCCAGTAGTTCCTCCGGACAGGGACAAGAGACCCAGTACTTC.